These T cell receptor beta chains were read from a single sample in a study of radiotherapy plus CTLA-4 blockade in lung cancer. Clones were sequenced by immunoSEQ multiplex PCR, and TCRdb holds only the in-frame ones, with some missing. The sample lists approximately 85,000 clones, around 86% occurring once. Sequencing was performed on peripheral blood, taken from a patient treated with radiotherapy plus ipilimumab. The receptor set was obtained from a human donor with non-small cell lung cancer who had a partial response to radiotherapy plus ipilimumab. Each CDR3 is given with its conserved first and last residue. D genes are given only for firm matches. For some rows the clone size is stated as once, few or many, or as a class when expanded; others skip it.

J gene: TRBJ1-1; clone size: NA; D gene: NA; V gene: TRBV5-1; CDR3 protein: CASSGTRYTEAFF; CDR3 DNA: TGCGCCAGCAGCGGTACAAGATACACTGAAGCTTTCTTT
J gene: TRBJ1-3; clone size: NA; D gene: NA; V gene: TRBV19; CDR3 protein: CASKVDGGSGNTIYF; CDR3 DNA: TGTGCCAGTAAAGTCGACGGAGGCTCTGGAAACACCATATATTTT
J gene: TRBJ2-1; clone size: NA; D gene: NA; V gene: TRBV4-1; CDR3 protein: CASSQDGLHWNEQFF; CDR3 DNA: TGCGCCAGCAGCCAAGATGGACTACACTGGAATGAGCAGTTCTTC
J gene: TRBJ2-1; clone size: NA; D gene: TRBD2; V gene: TRBV19; CDR3 protein: CASSSPSGSVGEQFF; CDR3 DNA: TGTGCCAGTAGTAGTCCTAGCGGGAGTGTAGGTGAGCAGTTCTTC
J gene: TRBJ2-1; clone size: NA; D gene: NA; V gene: TRBV18; CDR3 protein: CASSPTMAGVTDEQFF; CDR3 DNA: TGTGCCAGCTCACCAACCATGGCAGGGGTCACGGATGAGCAGTTCTTC
J gene: TRBJ2-2; clone size: NA; D gene: NA; V gene: TRBV27; CDR3 protein: CASSLRGSGTGELFF; CDR3 DNA: TGTGCCAGCAGTTTAAGGGGTAGCGGCACCGGGGAGCTGTTTTTT
J gene: TRBJ2-1; clone size: NA; D gene: TRBD2; V gene: TRBV5-1; CDR3 protein: CASRPSGAYNEQFF; CDR3 DNA: TGCGCCAGCAGGCCTAGCGGTGCGTACAATGAGCAGTTCTTC
J gene: TRBJ2-3; clone size: NA; D gene: NA; V gene: TRBV7-9; CDR3 protein: CASSLGGESTDTQYF; CDR3 DNA: TGTGCCAGCAGCTTGGGCGGGGAGAGCACAGATACGCAGTATTTT
J gene: TRBJ1-3; clone size: NA; D gene: NA; V gene: TRBV27; CDR3 protein: CASSQMPPGRPSGNTIYF; CDR3 DNA: TGTGCCAGCAGTCAAATGCCCCCAGGGAGGCCCTCTGGAAACACCATATATTTT
J gene: TRBJ2-5; clone size: NA; D gene: NA; V gene: TRBV11-2; CDR3 protein: CASSLHQETQYF; CDR3 DNA: TGTGCCAGCAGCTTACATCAAGAGACCCAGTACTTC
J gene: TRBJ2-7; clone size: few; D gene: NA; V gene: TRBV10-3; CDR3 protein: CAISESTDSYEQYF; CDR3 DNA: TGTGCCATCAGTGAGTCGACAGACTCCTACGAGCAGTACTTC
J gene: TRBJ1-1; clone size: NA; D gene: NA; V gene: TRBV6-1; CDR3 protein: CASGRVNTEAFF; CDR3 DNA: TGTGCCAGCGGCAGGGTGAACACTGAAGCTTTCTTT
J gene: TRBJ2-5; clone size: once; D gene: NA; V gene: TRBV7-9; CDR3 protein: CASSLAGPGEQYF; CDR3 DNA: TGTGCCAGCAGCTTAGCGGGACCGGGGGAGCAGTACTTC
J gene: TRBJ1-5; clone size: once; D gene: TRBD1; V gene: TRBV19; CDR3 protein: CASSIGQGINQPQHF; CDR3 DNA: TGTGCCAGTAGTATTGGACAGGGGATTAATCAGCCCCAGCATTTT
J gene: TRBJ1-5; clone size: few; D gene: NA; V gene: TRBV28; CDR3 protein: CASRRQVNQPQHF; CDR3 DNA: TGTGCCAGCCGGAGACAGGTCAATCAGCCCCAGCATTTT
J gene: TRBJ2-3; clone size: NA; D gene: TRBD1; V gene: TRBV18; CDR3 protein: CASSPGTGTLVGDTQYF; CDR3 DNA: TGTGCCAGCTCACCGGGGACAGGGACTTTGGTTGGAGATACGCAGTATTTT
J gene: TRBJ1-1; clone size: NA; D gene: TRBD1; V gene: TRBV28; CDR3 protein: CASSRSGQGATEAFF; CDR3 DNA: TGTGCCAGCAGCCGTTCGGGACAGGGGGCGACTGAAGCTTTCTTT
J gene: TRBJ2-5; clone size: NA; D gene: TRBD1; V gene: TRBV30; CDR3 protein: CAWTGGWETQYF; CDR3 DNA: TGTGCCTGGACAGGGGGTTGGGAGACCCAGTACTTC
J gene: TRBJ2-2; clone size: NA; D gene: NA; V gene: TRBV27; CDR3 protein: CASSLRVNTGELFF; CDR3 DNA: TGTGCCAGCAGTTTACGGGTGAACACCGGGGAGCTGTTTTTT
J gene: TRBJ1-2; clone size: once; D gene: TRBD1; V gene: TRBV19; CDR3 protein: CASSDGQGYGYTF; CDR3 DNA: TGTGCCAGTAGCGACGGACAGGGATATGGCTACACCTTC
J gene: TRBJ1-2; clone size: NA; D gene: NA; V gene: TRBV28; CDR3 protein: CASSSGRGYGYTF; CDR3 DNA: TGTGCCAGCAGTTCGGGCAGGGGCTATGGCTACACCTTC
J gene: TRBJ2-1; clone size: NA; D gene: NA; V gene: TRBV7-9; CDR3 protein: CASSRSGTLNEQFF; CDR3 DNA: TGTGCCAGCAGCAGATCCGGGACATTAAATGAGCAGTTCTTC
J gene: TRBJ2-5; clone size: NA; D gene: NA; V gene: TRBV14; CDR3 protein: CASSALGLLPETQYF; CDR3 DNA: TGTGCCAGCAGCGCCTTGGGACTCCTCCCCGAGACCCAGTACTTC
J gene: TRBJ2-7; clone size: NA; D gene: TRBD1; V gene: TRBV6-5; CDR3 protein: CASSYTIPGQGHEQYF; CDR3 DNA: TGTGCCAGCAGTTACACGATACCGGGACAGGGCCACGAGCAGTACTTC
J gene: TRBJ1-1; clone size: few; D gene: NA; V gene: TRBV19; CDR3 protein: CASKLYGEAFF; CDR3 DNA: TGTGCCAGTAAATTGTACGGTGAAGCTTTCTTT
J gene: TRBJ1-2; clone size: NA; D gene: NA; V gene: TRBV5-6; CDR3 protein: CASSLFASDGYTF; CDR3 DNA: TGTGCCAGCAGCTTGTTCGCGAGCGATGGCTACACCTTC
J gene: TRBJ1-5; clone size: NA; D gene: NA; V gene: TRBV7-6; CDR3 protein: CASSPNPGDQPQHF; CDR3 DNA: TGTGCCAGCAGCCCTAACCCGGGGGATCAGCCCCAGCATTTT
J gene: TRBJ1-1; clone size: NA; D gene: NA; V gene: TRBV4-1; CDR3 protein: CASSQWLWRPNTEAFF; CDR3 DNA: TGCGCCAGCAGCCAATGGCTCTGGAGGCCGAACACTGAAGCTTTCTTT
J gene: TRBJ1-1; clone size: NA; D gene: NA; V gene: TRBV5-5; CDR3 protein: CASSSLQGSNTEAFF; CDR3 DNA: TGTGCCAGCAGCTCACTACAGGGCTCGAACACTGAAGCTTTCTTT
J gene: TRBJ2-1; clone size: NA; D gene: NA; V gene: TRBV28; CDR3 protein: CASQPPGWNEQFF; CDR3 DNA: TGTGCCAGCCAACCTCCAGGGTGGAATGAGCAGTTCTTC
J gene: TRBJ1-4; clone size: NA; D gene: NA; V gene: TRBV7-9; CDR3 protein: CASRSIGPGGYEKLFF; CDR3 DNA: TGTGCCAGCAGGTCCATTGGCCCGGGGGGGTATGAAAAACTGTTTTTT
J gene: TRBJ2-3; clone size: once; D gene: TRBD1; V gene: TRBV18; CDR3 protein: CASSPPIPEDREEGTQYF; CDR3 DNA: TGTGCCAGCTCACCACCGATTCCGGAGGACAGGGAGGAGGGGACGCAGTATTTT
J gene: TRBJ1-5; clone size: few; D gene: NA; V gene: TRBV28; CDR3 protein: CASSFGQKGQPQHF; CDR3 DNA: TGTGCCAGCAGTTTTGGACAGAAAGGCCAGCCCCAGCATTTT
J gene: TRBJ1-2; clone size: NA; D gene: TRBD1; V gene: TRBV2; CDR3 protein: CASTGQLLNGYTF; CDR3 DNA: TGTGCCAGCACGGGACAGCTACTTAATGGCTACACCTTC
J gene: TRBJ1-5; clone size: NA; D gene: TRBD1; V gene: TRBV7-9; CDR3 protein: CASSSGTGGQPQHF; CDR3 DNA: TGTGCCAGCAGCTCGGGGACAGGGGGGCAGCCCCAGCATTTT
J gene: TRBJ1-1; clone size: NA; D gene: TRBD1; V gene: TRBV6-4; CDR3 protein: CASSAGGQGAEAFF; CDR3 DNA: TGTGCCAGCAGTGCAGGAGGACAGGGCGCTGAAGCTTTCTTT
J gene: TRBJ1-6; clone size: NA; D gene: NA; V gene: TRBV6-5; CDR3 protein: CASSYGVGADGSPLHF; CDR3 DNA: TGTGCCAGCAGTTACGGAGTAGGAGCGGACGGATCACCCCTCCACTTT
J gene: TRBJ1-1; clone size: NA; D gene: NA; V gene: TRBV6-6; CDR3 protein: CASSYTPGHTNTEAFF; CDR3 DNA: TGTGCCAGCAGTTACACACCGGGACACACGAACACTGAAGCTTTCTTT
J gene: TRBJ2-7; clone size: NA; D gene: TRBD1; V gene: TRBV6-5; CDR3 protein: CASSRTGGTYEQYF; CDR3 DNA: TGTGCCAGCAGTAGGACAGGGGGCACCTACGAGCAGTACTTC
J gene: TRBJ1-5; clone size: NA; D gene: TRBD1; V gene: TRBV30; CDR3 protein: CAWSVQGAQPQHF; CDR3 DNA: TGTGCCTGGAGTGTACAGGGGGCTCAGCCCCAGCATTTT
J gene: TRBJ2-1; clone size: NA; D gene: NA; V gene: TRBV7-2; CDR3 protein: CASSLVGRGSYNEQFF; CDR3 DNA: TGTGCCAGCAGCTTAGTAGGCAGGGGCTCCTACAATGAGCAGTTCTTC
J gene: TRBJ2-2; clone size: NA; D gene: TRBD1; V gene: TRBV6-1; CDR3 protein: CASSGSPQGVAGELFF; CDR3 DNA: TGTGCCAGCAGTGGATCGCCCCAGGGGGTGGCCGGGGAGCTGTTTTTT
J gene: TRBJ1-6; clone size: NA; D gene: NA; V gene: TRBV4-2; CDR3 protein: CASSLEDSNSPLHF; CDR3 DNA: TGTGCCAGCAGCCTCGAGGACAGTAATTCACCCCTCCACTTT
J gene: TRBJ2-1; clone size: NA; D gene: TRBD2; V gene: TRBV4-3; CDR3 protein: CASSQDAPAGGWGEQFF; CDR3 DNA: TGCGCCAGCAGCCAAGATGCCCCAGCGGGAGGGTGGGGTGAGCAGTTCTTC
J gene: TRBJ2-1; clone size: NA; D gene: TRBD2; V gene: TRBV10-3; CDR3 protein: CAISEMGLAGGNEQFF; CDR3 DNA: TGTGCCATCAGTGAGATGGGACTAGCGGGAGGGAATGAGCAGTTCTTC
J gene: TRBJ2-4; clone size: NA; D gene: NA; V gene: TRBV28; CDR3 protein: CASSSQGVRENIQYF; CDR3 DNA: TGTGCCAGCAGTTCACAAGGGGTTCGGGAAAACATTCAGTACTTC
J gene: TRBJ2-3; clone size: NA; D gene: TRBD2; V gene: TRBV14; CDR3 protein: CASSQGGREFVDTQYF; CDR3 DNA: TGTGCCAGCAGCCAAGGTGGGCGGGAGTTCGTCGATACGCAGTATTTT
J gene: TRBJ1-2; clone size: NA; D gene: NA; V gene: TRBV5-1; CDR3 protein: CASSPDSNYGYTF; CDR3 DNA: TGCGCCAGCAGCCCGGACAGTAACTATGGCTACACCTTC
J gene: TRBJ1-4; clone size: NA; D gene: TRBD1; V gene: TRBV27; CDR3 protein: CASSFDRAGNEKLFF; CDR3 DNA: TGTGCCAGCAGTTTCGACAGGGCCGGAAATGAAAAACTGTTTTTT